Described below is a single TCR beta chain sequence and its context. In this sample, this clonotype turned up a few times. The antigen this receptor binds is unknown. No qualities accompany the bases; no much larger clone lies one base away. PBMCs were isolated by Ficoll-Paque density gradient centrifugation. This sample was taken from a study of T-cell memory formation after mild COVID-19 (dated by TCRdb to 2020 to 2023). The study in broad terms: TCR sequence clusters from the two donors were found to be largely donor specific. In two donors, T-cell clones that expanded and contracted after mild COVID-19 were followed by sequencing TCRalpha and TCRbeta repertoires longitudinally. Two young, previously healthy adult volunteers made up the cohort, one male and one female. Study-wide conclusions, independent of this receptor: Only a couple of mild cases were covered in the study, and larger cohorts including severe cases with pre-infection samples were considered necessary. Contracting CD4+ clones were found mainly in CM and EM memory subsets, while CD8+ clones were enriched in EMRA. SARS-CoV-2 specificity was not confirmed for the second-wave clones peaking on day 37. Some responding clones were detected in pre-infection memory, suggesting pre-existing cross-reactive memory T cells joined the SARS-CoV-2 response. Clones that contracted from day 15 to 85 showed balanced CD4/CD8 phenotypes, whereas a second wave of clones that expanded from day 15 to 37 leaned towards CD4+.

From the cysteine up to the phenylalanine, the CDR3 has a length of 14 residues. This entry keeps only the CDR3 DNA: 42 bases, framed from base 1. V sheds 7 bases and J sheds 1 base, leaving 13 bases between their ends. CDR1 SNHLY and CDR2 FYNNEI were looked up in the germline V gene. Instrument on record: Illumina NovaSeq 6000. Using 5'RACE with constant-segment primers, TCRalpha and TCRbeta cDNA libraries were constructed, with sample barcodes and unique molecular identifiers added in the process. RNA was extracted from every sample with Trizol reagent. The libraries were amplified in two PCR steps, and the second step added a second sample barcode and Illumina TruSeq adapters. Sequencing of the libraries was done on an Illumina NovaSeq, producing 2 x 150 bp paired-end reads. Per the authors' processing: Reads were demultiplexed and collapsed into UMI-guided consensus sequences with migec v1.2.7. With mixcr v2.1.11, UMI consensuses were aligned to TRA and TRB V and J templates and assembled into clonotypes. A clonotype was counted as expanded or contracted only when both edgeR and NoisET called the clonotype significant, with the noise models trained on biological replicates. For edgeR calls, the thresholds were a false discovery rate-adjusted p below 0.01 and a log2 fold-change of 1. As an exploratory analysis of dynamics, max-normalized trajectories of the 1000 most abundant clonotypes were examined by PCA with hierarchical clustering. Each responding clone was given a CD4 or CD8 phenotype based on the CD4+ and CD8+ repertoires, which had been sequenced separately. The public reads were reanalyzed by TCRdb: fastp trimming at Q25, MiXCR alignment, in-frame beta chains only. Each CDR3 protein gets just one entry, which takes the most common genes and DNA from the rows behind it. These V and J calls originate from TCRdb's pipeline instead of the authors' own analysis. Here the sample has hundreds of thousands of distinct CDR3 sequences; roughly 17% occur a single time. The top ten clonotypes cover about 11% of the sample.

This receptor was obtained from an adult woman who had mild COVID-19 (a few samples of this study predate the infection). The sample titles of this study are shuffled in the database, so cell type and time point are left out; the donor was told from shared clones. Sequenced material: PBMCs or a T cell subset sorted from them (not recorded which). Recombination linked TRBV2 to TRBJ1-1, with an unclear D gene assignment. The bases are TGTGCCAGCAAAGGATTACCGGCGAACACTGAAGCTTTCTTT. Its protein product is CASKGLPANTEAFF.